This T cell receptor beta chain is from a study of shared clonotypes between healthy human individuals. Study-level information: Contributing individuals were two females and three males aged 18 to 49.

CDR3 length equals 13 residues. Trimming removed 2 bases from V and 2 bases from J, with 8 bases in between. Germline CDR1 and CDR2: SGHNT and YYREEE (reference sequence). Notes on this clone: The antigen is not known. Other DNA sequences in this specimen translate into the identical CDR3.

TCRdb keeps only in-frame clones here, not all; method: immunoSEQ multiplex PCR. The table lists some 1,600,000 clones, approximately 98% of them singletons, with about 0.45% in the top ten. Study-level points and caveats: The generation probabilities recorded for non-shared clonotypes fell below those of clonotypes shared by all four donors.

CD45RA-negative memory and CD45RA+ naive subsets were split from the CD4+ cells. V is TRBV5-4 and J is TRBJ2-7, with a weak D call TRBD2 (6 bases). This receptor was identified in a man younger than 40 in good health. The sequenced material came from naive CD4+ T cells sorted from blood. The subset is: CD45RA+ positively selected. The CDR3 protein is CASSFGGTYEQYF. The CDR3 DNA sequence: TGTGCCAGCAGCTTTGGGGGGACCTACGAGCAGTACTTC.